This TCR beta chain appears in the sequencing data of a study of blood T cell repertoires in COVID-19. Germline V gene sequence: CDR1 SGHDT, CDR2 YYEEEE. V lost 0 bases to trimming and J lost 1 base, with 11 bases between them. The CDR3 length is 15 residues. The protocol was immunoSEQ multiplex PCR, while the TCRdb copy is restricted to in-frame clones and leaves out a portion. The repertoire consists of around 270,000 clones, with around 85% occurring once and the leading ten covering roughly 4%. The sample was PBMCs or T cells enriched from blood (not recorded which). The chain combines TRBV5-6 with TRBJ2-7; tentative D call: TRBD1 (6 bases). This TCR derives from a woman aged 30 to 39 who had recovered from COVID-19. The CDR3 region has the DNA TGTGCCAGCAGCTTGGCGGGCAGGGGTTCCTACGAGCAGTACTTC. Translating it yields CASSLAGRGSYEQYF.